The present T cell receptor beta chain was sequenced within a study of neurological immune-mediated disorders. Study findings and constraints: Across subjects, expanded clones had no CDR3 amino acid sequences in common, pointing to private repertoires in all groups. Patients with HTLV-1-associated myelopathy showed the most TCR clonal expansion. Those with multiple sclerosis showed the least, falling below healthy controls.

The study built sorted libraries from fewer than 1.3 million CD4+ or CD8+ T cells. Germline CDR1 and CDR2: SGHRS and YFSETQ. Losses at the gene ends were 3 bases for V and 2 bases for J; bases not matched to a gene: 3. The CDR3 consists of 15 residues. There are many counts of this clonotype. Its antigen is as yet unknown. cDNA was made by 5'RACE with 10-nucleotide random UMIs. TCRdb analysed the 5' RACE reads with MiXCR anew, one entry per CDR3 protein. The sample records approximately 41,000 distinct CDR3 sequences, 13% to 15% being singletons. The sequencing sample was made of CD4+ T cells from blood. V gene TRBV5-1 combines with J gene TRBJ2-1, with 9 nucleotides matching TRBD1. This clonotype was obtained from a woman aged 55-70 years with HTLV-1-associated myelopathy (HAM/TSP). In DNA form, the CDR3 reads TGCGCCAGCAGCTCAGGGGACAGGGCCTACAATGAGCAGTTCTTC. Residues: CASSSGDRAYNEQFF.